This T cell receptor (beta chain) was sequenced during a study of CD8+CD57+ T cells in acquired aplastic anemia. Whole-study context: Isolated CD4+ and CD8+ cells, once sorted, yielded DNA averaging about 3.4 ug. CD4+ reads averaged around 9.9 million in healthy donors.

Study conclusions and caveats: CD8+ Simpson's diversity showed no significant patient-control difference. Around 27 CD8+ CDR3 sequences occurred in both the patients and the controls.

Trimming cost V 7 bases and J 8 bases, with 17 bases left between them. The CDR3 runs to 12 residues. Germline assignment: CDR1 DFQATT and CDR2 SNEGSKA (reference sequence). In regard to this clonotype: Antigen unknown.

Genomic DNA, serving as template, underwent TCR beta VDJ and CDR3 profiling. Using its own MiXCR run on the reads, TCRdb lists one record per CDR3 protein. Of 400,000 to 450,000 distinct CDR3 sequences listed, under 80% are singletons. The sample comprised sorted CD4+, CD8+, or CD8+CD57+ T cells (not recorded which) from PBMCs. The receptor comes from a human donor in good health, serving as a control. The chain has TRBV20-1 and TRBJ2-5; D remains ambiguous. CDR3 bases: TGCAGTGACAACCCGACTCAGGAAACCCAGTACTTC. Protein sequence: CSDNPTQETQYF.